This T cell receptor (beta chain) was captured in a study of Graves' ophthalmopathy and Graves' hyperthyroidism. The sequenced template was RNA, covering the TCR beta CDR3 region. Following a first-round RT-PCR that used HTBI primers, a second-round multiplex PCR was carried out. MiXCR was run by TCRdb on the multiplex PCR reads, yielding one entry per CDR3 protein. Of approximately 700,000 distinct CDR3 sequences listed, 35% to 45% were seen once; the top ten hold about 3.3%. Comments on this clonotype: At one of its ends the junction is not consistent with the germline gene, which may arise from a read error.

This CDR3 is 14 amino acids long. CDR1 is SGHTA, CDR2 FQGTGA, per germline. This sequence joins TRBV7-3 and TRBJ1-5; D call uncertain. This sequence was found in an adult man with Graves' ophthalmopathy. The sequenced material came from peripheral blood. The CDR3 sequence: CASCLGQGNQPQHF. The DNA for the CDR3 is TGTGCCAGCTGCTTAGGCCAGGGCAATCAGCCCCAGCATTTT.